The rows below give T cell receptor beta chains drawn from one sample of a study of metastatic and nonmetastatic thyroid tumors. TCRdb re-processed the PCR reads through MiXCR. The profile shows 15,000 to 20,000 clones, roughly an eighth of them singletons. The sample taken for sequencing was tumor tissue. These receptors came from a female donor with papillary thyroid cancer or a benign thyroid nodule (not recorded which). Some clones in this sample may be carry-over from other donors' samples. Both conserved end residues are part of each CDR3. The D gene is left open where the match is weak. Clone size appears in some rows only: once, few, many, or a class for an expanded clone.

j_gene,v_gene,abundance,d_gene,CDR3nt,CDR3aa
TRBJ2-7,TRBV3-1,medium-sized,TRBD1,TGTGCCAGCAGCCCGGGACAGGCCTCCTACGAGCAGTACTTC,CASSPGQASYEQYF
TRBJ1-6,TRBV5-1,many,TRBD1,TGCGCCAGCAGACCGGACAGGGCACACAATTCACCCCTCCACTTT,CASRPDRAHNSPLHF
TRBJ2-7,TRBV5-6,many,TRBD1,TGTGCCAGCAGCTTACCCCGGTGGAACAGGGGCTACGAGCAGTACTTC,CASSLPRWNRGYEQYF
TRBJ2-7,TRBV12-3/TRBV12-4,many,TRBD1,TGTGCCAGCAGTTTAGCGGGGGGGACAGGGGGCTACGAGCAGTACTTC,CASSLAGGTGGYEQYF
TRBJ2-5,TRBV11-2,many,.,TGTGCCAGCAGCTCCGGGAGACAAGAGACCCAGTACTTC,CASSSGRQETQYF
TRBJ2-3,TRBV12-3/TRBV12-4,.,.,TGTGCCAGCAGTTTCTCTAACAGGCCCAGCACAGATACGCAGTATTTT,CASSFSNRPSTDTQYF
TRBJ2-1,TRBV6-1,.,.,TGTGCCAGCAGTGGCGACCTAGAGAACAATGAGCGGTTCTTC,CASSGDLENNERFF
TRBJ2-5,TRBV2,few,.,TGTGCCAGCAGTGGGACTGGGTCCGGAGAGACCCAGTACTTC,CASSGTGSGETQYF
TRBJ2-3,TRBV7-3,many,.,TGTGCCAGCAGCCCCGGGGTGCGCGCAGATACGCAGTATTTT,CASSPGVRADTQYF
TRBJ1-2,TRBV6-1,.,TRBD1,TGTGCCAGCAGTTGGTTACAGGGGGCTAACTATGGCTACACCTTC,CASSWLQGANYGYTF
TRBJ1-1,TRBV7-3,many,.,TGTGCCAGCAGCTTAACTGGCAGCACTGAAGCTTTCTTT,CASSLTGSTEAFF
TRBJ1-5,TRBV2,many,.,TGTGCCAGCAGGGGGGGCATCGGGACTGAACAGCCCCAGCATTTT,CASRGGIGTEQPQHF
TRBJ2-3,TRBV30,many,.,TGTGCCTGGAAAGGGTCGGATATCGCGCAGTATTTT,CAWKGSDIAQYF
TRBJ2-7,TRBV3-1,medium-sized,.,TGTGCCAGCAGCCAAGGGTCCTACGAGCAGTACTTC,CASSQGSYEQYF
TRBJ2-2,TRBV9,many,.,TGTGCCAGCAGGCCAGATGGCGCCCCGAGGGGGGAGCTGTTTTTT,CASRPDGAPRGELFF
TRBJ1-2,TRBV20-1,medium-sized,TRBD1,TGCAGTGCTACTAAGGACAGGGCGAACTATGGCTACACCTTC,CSATKDRANYGYTF
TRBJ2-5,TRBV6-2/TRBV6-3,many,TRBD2,TGTGCCAGCGGAAGGACTAGAAAAGAGACCCAGTACTTC,CASGRTRKETQYF
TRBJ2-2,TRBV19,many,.,TGTGCCAGTAGTTTAGGGAGAGCGTCTTGGAACACCGGGGAGCTGTTTTTT,CASSLGRASWNTGELFF
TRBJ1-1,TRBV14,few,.,TGTGCCAGCAGCCAAGTGGCAGGGGCCTCCGCTGAAGCTTTCTTT,CASSQVAGASAEAFF
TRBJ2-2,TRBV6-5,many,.,TGTGCCAGCAGTTACGTTACCGGGGAGCTGTTTTTT,CASSYVTGELFF
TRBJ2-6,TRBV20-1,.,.,TGCAGTGCTTCCCCACCCGCGCGAGGGTCCGGGGCCAACGTCCTGACTTTC,CSASPPARGSGANVLTF
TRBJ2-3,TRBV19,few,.,TGTGCCAGCAGCTCTAACGGGAACACAGATACGCAGTATTTT,CASSSNGNTDTQYF
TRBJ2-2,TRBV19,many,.,TGTGCCAGTAGTATACAAGAAAACACCGGGGAGCTGTTTTTT,CASSIQENTGELFF
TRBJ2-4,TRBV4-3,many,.,TGCGCCAGCAGCTTTGGATCCAATCTAGCCAAAAACATTCAGTACTTC,CASSFGSNLAKNIQYF
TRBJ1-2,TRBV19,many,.,TGTGCCACCTTAGGGGATACCTATGGCTACACCTTC,CATLGDTYGYTF
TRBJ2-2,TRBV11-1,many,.,TGTGCCAGCAGCTTAAGCGGGACAGGGAACACCGGGGAGCTGTTTTTT,CASSLSGTGNTGELFF
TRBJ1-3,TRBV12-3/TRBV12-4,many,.,TGTGCCAGCAGTTTGGTCTGGGCCCCTAGCACCATATATTTT,CASSLVWAPSTIYF
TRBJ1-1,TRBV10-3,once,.,TGTGCCATCAGTGTTGGCCGAAAAACACCTGAAGCTTTCTTT,CAISVGRKTPEAFF
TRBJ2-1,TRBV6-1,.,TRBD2,TGTGCCAGCAGTGGGGGGACTATCGGGAGTCTGAAGGAGCAGTTCTTC,CASSGGTIGSLKEQFF
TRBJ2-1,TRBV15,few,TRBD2,TGTGCCACCAGCACAACTAGCGGACACAATGAGCAGTTCTTC,CATSTTSGHNEQFF
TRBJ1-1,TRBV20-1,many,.,TGCAGTGCTAGGGGAACTGAGAACACTGAAGCTTTCTTT,CSARGTENTEAFF
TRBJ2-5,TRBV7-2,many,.,TGTGCCAGCAGCTTATTACGGGGTGCCCAAGAGACCCAGTACTTC,CASSLLRGAQETQYF
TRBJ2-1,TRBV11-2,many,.,TGTGCCAGCAGCTTAGGGGGCCATGAGCAGTTCTTC,CASSLGGHEQFF
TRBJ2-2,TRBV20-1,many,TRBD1,TGCAGTGCTAGTAAACAGGGGGCAAACACCGGGGAGCTGTTTTTT,CSASKQGANTGELFF
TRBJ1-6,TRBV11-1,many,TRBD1,TGTGCCAGCAGCTTAGACAGGGGTAATTCACCCCTCCACTTT,CASSLDRGNSPLHF
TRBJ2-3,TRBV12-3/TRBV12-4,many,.,TGTGCCAGCAACCTTTTAGGGGGGACCACAGATACGCAGTATTTT,CASNLLGGTTDTQYF
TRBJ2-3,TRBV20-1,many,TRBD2,TGCAGTGCTAGGCTTGGCGGGGGGTCAGATACGCAGTATTTT,CSARLGGGSDTQYF
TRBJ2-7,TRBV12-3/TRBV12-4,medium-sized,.,TGTGCCAGCAGTCTCCAGCTCTTCTACGAGCAGTACTTC,CASSLQLFYEQYF
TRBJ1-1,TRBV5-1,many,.,TGCGCCAGCAGCTTCCGGGGCAGGGAGAACACTGAAGCTTTCTTT,CASSFRGRENTEAFF
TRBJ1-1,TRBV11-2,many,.,TGTGCCAGCAGCTTTGGTTGGTCGGGCCAGGGCACTGAAGCTTTCTTT,CASSFGWSGQGTEAFF
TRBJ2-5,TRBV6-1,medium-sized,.,TGTGCCAGCAGTGCGGGTGAGACCCAGTACTTC,CASSAGETQYF
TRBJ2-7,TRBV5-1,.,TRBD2,TGCGCCAGCAGCTTGGCTCCGGGACTAGGGGTGTACGAGCAGTACTTC,CASSLAPGLGVYEQYF
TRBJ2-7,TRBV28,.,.,TGTGCCAGCAGTTTGGGCAGGAGCCTATACGAGCAGTACTTC,CASSLGRSLYEQYF
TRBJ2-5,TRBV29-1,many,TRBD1,TGCAGCGTTCCCGGGACAGGGAACCAAGAGACCCAGTACTTC,CSVPGTGNQETQYF
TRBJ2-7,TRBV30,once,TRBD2,TGTGCCTGGAGTGCCCCTAGCGGCTACGAGCAGTACTTC,CAWSAPSGYEQYF
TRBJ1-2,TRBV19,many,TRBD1,TGTGCCAGTAGTCCGGGACAGGTGACTGGGGGCTACACCTTC,CASSPGQVTGGYTF
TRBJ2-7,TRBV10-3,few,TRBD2,TGTGCCAGCAGCCCCAGGAGCGGGAGTCTCGAGCAGTACTTC,CASSPRSGSLEQYF
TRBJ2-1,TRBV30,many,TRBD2,TGTGCCTATAGCGGGAGCTCCTACAATGAGCAGTTCTTC,CAYSGSSYNEQFF
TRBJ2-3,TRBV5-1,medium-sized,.,TGCGCCAGCAGCTTAAGACCTGGTTACTCGGAAGATACGCAGTATTTT,CASSLRPGYSEDTQYF
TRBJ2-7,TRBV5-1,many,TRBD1,TGCGCCAGCAGCCCCAGACAGGGACCTTACGAGCAGTACTTC,CASSPRQGPYEQYF
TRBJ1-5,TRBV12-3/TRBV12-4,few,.,TGTGCCAGCATCCGACTGACTAGCTCCCCGTGGAAAGATACGCAGCATTTT,CASIRLTSSPWKDTQHF
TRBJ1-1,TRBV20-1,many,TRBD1,TGCAGTGCTAGGTTCAGGGGGGGGATGATGACTGAAGCTTTCTTT,CSARFRGGMMTEAFF